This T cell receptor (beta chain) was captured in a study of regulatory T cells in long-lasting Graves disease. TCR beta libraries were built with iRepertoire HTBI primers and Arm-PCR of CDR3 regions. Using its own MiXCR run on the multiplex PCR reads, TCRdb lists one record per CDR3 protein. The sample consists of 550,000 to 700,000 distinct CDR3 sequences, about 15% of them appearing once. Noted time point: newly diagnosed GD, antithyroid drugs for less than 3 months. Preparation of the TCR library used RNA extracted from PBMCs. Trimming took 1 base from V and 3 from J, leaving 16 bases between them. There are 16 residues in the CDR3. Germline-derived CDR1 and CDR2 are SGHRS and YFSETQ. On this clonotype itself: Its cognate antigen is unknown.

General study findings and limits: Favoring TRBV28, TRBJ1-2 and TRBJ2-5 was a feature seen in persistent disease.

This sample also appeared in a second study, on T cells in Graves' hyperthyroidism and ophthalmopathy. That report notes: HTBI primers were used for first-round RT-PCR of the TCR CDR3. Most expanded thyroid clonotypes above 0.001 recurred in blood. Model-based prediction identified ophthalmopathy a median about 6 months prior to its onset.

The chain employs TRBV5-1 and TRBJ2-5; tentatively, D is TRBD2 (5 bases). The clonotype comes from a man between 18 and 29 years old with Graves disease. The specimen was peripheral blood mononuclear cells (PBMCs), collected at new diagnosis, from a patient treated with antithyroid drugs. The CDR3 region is CASSLTPGGWEETQYF. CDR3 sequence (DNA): TGCGCCAGCAGCTTGACTCCGGGCGGGTGGGAAGAGACCCAGTACTTC.